Following are 14 T cell receptor beta chains from one sample sequenced in a study of regulatory T cells in long-lasting Graves disease. Construction of TCR beta libraries relied on iRepertoire HTBI primers and on Arm-PCR targeting CDR3 regions. TCRdb re-derived calls from the multiplex PCR reads in MiXCR, one entry per CDR3 protein. The sample has a few hundred thousand distinct CDR3 sequences; 20% to 25% are singletons. As to time point: persistent/refractory GD, antithyroid drugs over 5 years with positive TRAb. TCR sequences were obtained from RNA taken from PBMCs. Sample: peripheral blood mononuclear cells (PBMCs), taken when the disease was refractory, from a patient treated with antithyroid drugs. These receptor sequences come from a woman in her thirties or forties with Graves disease.

The chain links TRBV5-6 to TRBJ1-2, with 9 bases matching TRBD1. The ends lost 4 bases at V and 8 bases at J; junction bases unmatched: 12. CDR1 is SGHDT, CDR2 YYEEEE, per germline. CDR3 length: 15 residues. The DNA for the CDR3 is TGTGCCAGCAGCCCCCCCCGGACAGGGGTTGCGGGCTACACCTTC. Translating it yields CASSPPRTGVAGYTF.

This clonotype appeared a few times. This rearrangement joins TRBV14 to TRBJ2-5; tentative D call: TRBD1 (6 bases). The V end lost 1 base, the J end lost 1 base, and 16 bases lay between the germline ends. This CDR3 comprises 17 residues. Looked up from germline, CDR1 is SGHDN and CDR2 is FVKESK. This CDR3 is CASSQAYRQAVQETQYF. The CDR3 nucleotides read TGTGCCAGCAGCCAAGCTTACCGACAGGCTGTCCAAGAGACCCAGTACTTC.

This clonotype was picked up many times. The J gene is TRBJ1-1, the V gene TRBV20-1; maybe TRBD1 (5 bases). The germline V gene encodes CDR1 DFQATT and CDR2 SNEGSKA (reference sequence). Trimming stripped 5 bases from V and 5 bases from J, with 18 bases between. This CDR3 is built from 14 residues. The CDR3 DNA follows: TGCAGTGCTGAGTGGTTTGGGGGGGAGACTGAAGCTTTCTTT. Its translation: CSAEWFGGETEAFF.

The rearrangement links TRBV15 to TRBJ2-4; D might be TRBD1 or TRBD2, each matching 5 bases. The CDR3 contains 15 residues. Per germline, CDR1 LNHNV and CDR2 YYDKDF (reference sequence). V was shortened by 9 bases and J by 6 bases, with 21 bases between the two germline ends. The CDR3 here is CATSPGPIVINIQYF. The CDR3 DNA sequence: TGTGCCACAAGCCCGGGACCCATAGTGATAAACATTCAGTACTTC.

This clonotype was picked up a small number of times. The rearrangement links TRBV20-1 to TRBJ2-2; a possible D gene is TRBD1 (6 bases). CDR3 size: 13 residues. Trimming shortened V by 5 bases and J by 7 bases, and 14 bases separated the two germline ends. Germline CDR1 reads DFQATT; CDR2 reads SNEGSKA (reference sequence). The CDR3 protein is CSACYREDGELFF. The CDR3 coding sequence is TGCAGTGCTTGTTACAGGGAAGACGGGGAGCTGTTTTTT.

In its sample, this clonotype was seen many times. J is TRBJ1-1 and V is TRBV28; 8 bases line up with TRBD1. From germline, CDR1 is MDHEN and CDR2 SYDVKM. Trimming at V came to 4 bases and at J to 1 base, leaving 14 bases not matched to a gene. This CDR3 has 18 residues. CDR3 residues: CASSYPVETGAPNTEAFF. The CDR3 region has the DNA TGTGCCAGCAGTTACCCAGTTGAGACAGGGGCGCCGAACACTGAAGCTTTCTTT.

This clonotype occurred many times. The chain couples TRBV28 to TRBJ2-7; 8 bases are a match to TRBD2. This CDR3 comprises 16 residues. Germline V CDR1 and CDR2: MDHEN, SYDVKM. J gave up 3 bases and V 1 base, and 8 bases lay outside the gene matches. For the CDR3, the DNA is TGTGCCAGCAGTTTATCTGTGTGGCTAGCGGGCTACGAGCAGTACTTC. Its translation: CASSLSVWLAGYEQYF.

At least ten counts were recorded for this clonotype. The V gene is TRBV12-3 or TRBV12-4, the J gene TRBJ1-3; D is undetermined. The CDR3 is made up of 14 amino acids. Trimming cost V 1 base and J 4 bases, with 8 bases left between them. The CDR3 DNA reads TGTGCCAGCAGTTTAGAGGGAGGAGGAAACACCATATATTTT. Translating it yields CASSLEGGGNTIYF.

Many counts were recorded for this clonotype. The chain uses TRBV11-2 and TRBJ2-7; possibly TRBD1 or TRBD2 for D (5 bases each). Germline-derived CDR1 and CDR2 are SGHAT and FQNNGV. The CDR3 runs to 15 residues. V dropped 1 base and J dropped 7 bases, with 17 bases sitting between them. CDR3 nucleotides: TGTGCCAGCAGCTTAGTCGGGACGGTATATCGGGAGCAGTACTTC. Its translation: CASSLVGTVYREQYF.

This clonotype was counted a few times. The gene calls are TRBV20-1 and TRBJ2-3; TRBD2 might be the D (5 bases). Per germline, CDR1 DFQATT and CDR2 SNEGSKA (reference sequence). This CDR3 contains 13 residues. V was pared by 7 bases and J by 4 bases, with 15 bases between. Written as DNA, the CDR3 is TGCAGTGTGGAATCGCTAGCCGCAGATACGCAGTATTTT. Its translation: CSVESLAADTQYF.

This clonotype was observed at least ten times. The chain links TRBV29-1 to TRBJ1-5; 8 nucleotides agree with TRBD1. V shed 7 bases and J 6 bases; nucleotides not matched to a gene: 8. In germline, CDR1 is SQVTM, CDR2 ANQGSEA. CDR3 size: 13 residues. The CDR3 DNA sequence: TGCAGCGCTACAGGGGGAAGGGGTCAGCCCCAGCATTTT. Encoded protein: CSATGGRGQPQHF.

This sequence joins TRBV9 and TRBJ2-7, with D tentatively TRBD2 (6 bases). The length of the CDR3 is 16 residues. Germline loops: CDR1 SGDLS, CDR2 YYNGEE. Trimming took off 3 bases at V and 2 bases at J, with 18 bases between the two ends. The CDR3 region has the DNA TGTGCCAGCAGCGGTCCACCGACGGGAGTCCCCTACGAGCAGTACTTC. Amino acid sequence: CASSGPPTGVPYEQYF.

This clonotype occurred many times. In DNA form, the CDR3 reads TGTGCCAGCAGCCGGGCCACGGGGGATGAAAAACTGTTTTTT. Its translation: CASSRATGDEKLFF. This chain connects TRBV11-2 to TRBJ1-4, with D possibly TRBD1 on 5 matching bases. This CDR3 has 14 amino acids. V was cut by 5 bases and J by 6 bases, with 13 bases left in between. Germline CDR1 reads SGHAT; CDR2 reads FQNNGV. The full variable domain, in which reference TRBV11-2 and TRBJ1-4 provide the parts outside the CDR3, is EAGVAQSPRYKIIEKRQSVAFWCNPISGHATLYWYQQILGQGPKLLIQFQNNGVVDDSQLPKDRFSAERLKGVDSTLKIQPAKLEDSAVYLCASSRATGDEKLFFGSGTQLSVL.

This clonotype was seen repeatedly, ten times or more. This chain joins TRBV24-1 and TRBJ2-5; a weak D match, TRBD1 (5 bases). Germline V gives CDR1 KGHDR, CDR2 SFDVKD. This CDR3 is 16 amino acids long. Trimming removed 4 bases at V and 1 base at J, with 15 bases between. The CDR3 spells CATSEPQTDFQETQYF. CDR3 nucleotide sequence: TGTGCCACCAGTGAACCCCAGACAGATTTCCAAGAGACCCAGTACTTC.